Each of the 10 T cell receptor beta chains below was sequenced from the same sample in a study of response to subunit inactivated influenza vaccine. TCRdb processed the RT-PCR reads anew with MiXCR; each CDR3 protein has one entry. Of under 800,000 distinct CDR3 sequences listed, approximately 15% were seen once; the top ten hold around 7.3%. The specimen comprised PBMCs from blood, sampled approximately 15 days before vaccination. Every receptor here comes from a man aged 45 to 65 who received an inactivated influenza vaccine.

This clonotype was detected ten times or more. The chain recombines TRBV10-3 with TRBJ2-7; TRBD1 aligns across 9 bases. The CDR3 contains 15 residues. V shed 7 bases and J 3 bases; nucleotides not matched to a gene: 10. Germline V gene data show CDR1 as ENHRY and CDR2 as SYGVKD. CDR3 sequence: CAITAFRDRVYEQYF. The CDR3 DNA reads TGTGCCATCACTGCCTTTCGGGACAGGGTCTACGAGCAGTACTTC.

This clonotype was counted a single time. J is TRBJ1-1 and V is TRBV5-1; weak D call: TRBD1 (5 bases). The CDR3 extends over 15 amino acids. The germline gives CDR1 SGHRS, CDR2 YFSETQ. V gave up 4 bases and J gave up 4 bases, with 17 bases separating them. CDR3 region: CASSPQQARGTEAFF. In DNA form, the CDR3 reads TGCGCCAGCAGCCCACAACAGGCAAGGGGCACTGAAGCTTTCTTT.

The chain has TRBV10-3 and TRBJ1-1, with a weak D call TRBD1 (5 bases). This CDR3 has 14 amino acids. Germline CDR1 ENHRY, CDR2 SYGVKD. Trimming removed 4 bases at V and 5 bases at J, with 14 bases between. This CDR3 reads CAISGGRDYTEAFF. In DNA form, the CDR3 reads TGTGCCATCAGTGGGGGCAGGGATTATACTGAAGCTTTCTTT.

On this clonotype itself: A much bigger clone sits one base away, suggesting this may be a read error. The V and J genes are TRBV28 and TRBJ2-5, with TRBD1 as a possible D gene (6 bases). Trimming cost V 9 bases and J 1 base, with 18 bases left between them. The CDR3 consists of 15 residues. CDR1 and CDR2 (germline): MDHEN, SYDVKM. The CDR3 DNA sequence: TGTGCCAGAAGTCGGCTACAGGGTGTCCAAGAGACCCAGTACTTC. It specifies CARSRLQGVQETQYF.

This clonotype has a handful of counts. The rearrangement joins TRBV5-1 to TRBJ2-7; D remains unclear. The CDR3 runs to 17 residues. Germline V CDR1 and CDR2: SGHRS, YFSETQ. V shed 0 bases and J shed 2 bases, with 18 bases lying between them. CDR3 DNA: TGCGCCAGCAGCTTGGTCTTAGGTGCTCTTGTAACCTACGAGCAGTACTTC. Translating gives CASSLVLGALVTYEQYF.

The chain uses TRBV6-2 or TRBV6-3 and TRBJ2-2; TRBD1 matches at 10 bases. The CDR3 is made up of 15 amino acids. Germline V CDR1 and CDR2: MNHEY, SVGEGT. J was trimmed by 8 bases and V by 0 bases; bases with no gene match: 3. Here the CDR3 DNA reads TGTGCCAGCAGTTACTCGAGACAGGGGGCTGGGGAGCTGTTTTTT. Protein sequence: CASSYSRQGAGELFF.

The rearrangement uses TRBV6-2 or TRBV6-3 and TRBJ2-7; TRBD2 aligns across 13 bases. Germline CDR1 and CDR2: MNHEY and SVGEGT. The CDR3 contains 16 residues. V lost 5 bases and J lost 5; bases outside the gene matches: 9. In DNA, the CDR3 is TGTGCCAGCAGTCAGAGCCCTGGACTAGCGGGAGACGAGCAGTACTTC. This sequence encodes CASSQSPGLAGDEQYF.

The chain links TRBV29-1 to TRBJ2-6, with D possibly called TRBD1 or TRBD2 (5 bases each). Trimming removed 4 bases at V and 0 bases at J, with 10 bases between. CDR1 and CDR2 from the germline V gene are SQVTM and ANQGSEA. This CDR3 is 15 amino acids long. The CDR3: CSVAGQSSGANVLTF. In DNA, the CDR3 is TGCAGCGTTGCGGGGCAGAGCTCTGGGGCCAACGTCCTGACTTTC. Full variable domain (outside the CDR3, taken from reference TRBV29-1 and TRBJ2-6): SAVISQKPSRDICQRGTSLTIQCQVDSQVTMMFWYRQQPGQSLTLIATANQGSEATYESGFVIDKFPISRPNLTFSTLTVSNMSPEDSSIYLCSVAGQSSGANVLTFGAGSRLTVL.

The chain combines TRBV3-1 with TRBJ2-7; no reliable D call. CDR1 and CDR2 from the germline V gene are LGHDT and YNNKEL (reference sequence). The CDR3 is made up of 14 amino acids. V lost 0 bases, J lost 0 bases, and 6 bases lay in between. CDR3 sequence (DNA): TGTGCCAGCAGCCAAGATTGGGACTCCTACGAGCAGTACTTC. It specifies CASSQDWDSYEQYF.

V is TRBV20-1 and J is TRBJ2-3; no definite D call. Per the germline V gene, CDR1 is DFQATT and CDR2 is SNEGSKA (reference sequence). The CDR3 totals 14 residues. Trimming left V 5 bases short and J 5 bases short, with 17 bases between. The CDR3 spells CSAPEVLGLDTQYF. The CDR3 nucleotides are TGCAGTGCTCCTGAGGTCCTCGGTTTAGATACGCAGTATTTT.